One and the same sample provided the 28 T cell receptor beta chains below, sequenced in a study of blood T cell repertoires in COVID-19. Some clones are missing from TCRdb's copy, which holds only in-frame ones; the method was immunoSEQ multiplex PCR. The data show 150,000 to 200,000 clones, roughly nine tenths seen once. Sequencing was done on a sample of peripheral blood. These receptors originate from a man between 65 and 80 years old with acute or convalescent COVID-19.

In this sample, this clone turned up once. The chain uses TRBV5-4 and TRBJ1-4, with a weak D call TRBD1 (6 bases). The V end lost 0 bases, the J end lost 2 bases, and 11 bases lay between the germline ends. The length of the CDR3 is 16 residues. Germline CDR1 reads SGHNT; CDR2 reads YYREEE (reference sequence). The CDR3 sequence: CASSLVQGGTNEKLFF. The CDR3 nucleotides are TGTGCCAGCAGCTTGGTACAGGGAGGGACTAATGAAAAACTGTTTTTT. The full variable domain, completed using reference TRBV5-4 and TRBJ1-4, is ETGVTQSPTHLIKTRGQQVTLRCSSQSGHNTVSWYQQALGQGPQFIFQYYREEENGRGNFPPRFSGLQFPNYSSELNVNALELDDSALYLCASSLVQGGTNEKLFFGSGTQLSVL.

The V call is TRBV18, the J call TRBJ2-5; 12 nucleotides match TRBD2. Trimming cost V 8 bases and J 6 bases; bases outside gene matches: 13. The CDR3 consists of 16 residues. Per the germline V gene, CDR1 is KGHSH and CDR2 is LQKENI. In nucleotides, the CDR3 is TGTGCCAGCCGTACTAGCGGGAGGCTCCCTGCGAAGACCCAGTACTTC. This codes for CASRTSGRLPAKTQYF.

This chain links TRBV5-1 with TRBJ2-2; a weak D match, TRBD1 (6 bases). Between the trimmed V and J ends, which lost 0 bases and 3 bases, there was a span of 9 bases. Germline CDR1 and CDR2: SGHRS and YFSETQ. The length of the CDR3 is 15 residues. The CDR3 nucleotides read TGCGCCAGCAGCTTGGGACAGGTCGACACCGGGGAGCTGTTTTTT. It yields the protein CASSLGQVDTGELFF. Combining the CDR3 with reference TRBV5-1 and TRBJ2-2 gives the whole variable domain KAGVTQTPRYLIKTRGQQVTLSCSPISGHRSVSWYQQTPGQGLQFLFEYFSETQRNKGNFPGRFSGRQFSNSRSEMNVSTLELGDSALYLCASSLGQVDTGELFFGEGSRLTVL.

The V and J genes are TRBV2 and TRBJ2-3; 9 bases fit TRBD1. V trimming: 6 bases; J trimming: 6 bases; junction bases outside the gene matches: 10. This CDR3 has 15 amino acids. The germline gives CDR1 SNHLY, CDR2 FYNNEI. CDR3 amino acids: CASSLGQGTLDTQYF. CDR3 nucleotide sequence: TGTGCCAGCAGCTTGGGACAGGGTACCCTCGATACGCAGTATTTT.

The chain uses TRBV2 and TRBJ1-5; 7 nucleotides line up with TRBD1. CDR1 is SNHLY and CDR2 is FYNNEI in the germline V gene. CDR3 length: 15 residues. Trimming at V came to 7 bases and at J to 4 bases, leaving 10 bases not matched to a gene. CDR3 nucleotides: TGTGCCAGCAAAGCAGACAGACAGGGAAATCAGCCCCAGCATTTT. This gives the protein CASKADRQGNQPQHF.

CDR3 amino acids: CASSLVGLAGETQYF. The DNA of the CDR3 is TGTGCCAGCAGCTTGGTGGGACTAGCGGGGGAGACCCAGTACTTC. V gene TRBV5-6 combines with J gene TRBJ2-5; 13 bases are a match to TRBD2. The V gene end was trimmed by 0 bases and the J gene end by 5 bases; junction bases not matched to a gene: 1. The CDR3 runs to 15 residues. Germline CDR1 and CDR2: SGHDT and YYEEEE.

This clone has just a few counts. The V gene is TRBV18, the J gene TRBJ2-2; possibly TRBD2 for D (5 bases). This CDR3 spans 16 amino acids. Per the germline V gene, CDR1 is KGHSH and CDR2 is LQKENI. V was shortened by 4 bases and J by 0 bases, with 12 bases between the two germline ends. As DNA, the CDR3 is TGTGCCAGCTCACATTGGGAGACGTCGAACACCGGGGAGCTGTTTTTT. Translated: CASSHWETSNTGELFF.

The chain's CDR3 is CASSPMTGSEAFF. Here the CDR3 DNA reads TGTGCCAGCTCACCAATGACAGGGTCTGAAGCTTTCTTT. The chain is built from TRBV18 and TRBJ1-1, with 7 bases aligning to TRBD1. CDR1 and CDR2 (germline): KGHSH, LQKENI. The CDR3 loop spans 13 amino acids. V lost 2 bases to trimming and J lost 6 bases; unmatched junction nucleotides: 3.

This rearrangement joins TRBV5-4 to TRBJ1-2, with 9 bases lining up with TRBD1. The CDR3 is 13 residues long. Trimming cost V 4 bases and J 6 bases; bases outside gene matches: 4. Per the germline V gene, CDR1 is SGHNT and CDR2 is YYREEE (reference sequence). CDR3 DNA: TGTGCCAGCAGCCCACGGACAGGGGATGGCTACACCTTC. It translates to CASSPRTGDGYTF.

This sequence joins TRBV6-6 and TRBJ2-3; the match to TRBD2 covers 10 bases. The CDR3 is 15 residues long. V dropped 4 bases and J dropped 4; count of bases not matched to a gene: 5. The germline CDR1 and CDR2 sequences are MNHNY and SVGAGI (reference sequence). CDR3 sequence: CASSSQRGGADTQYF. For the CDR3, the DNA is TGTGCCAGCAGTTCTCAGCGGGGGGGCGCAGATACGCAGTATTTT.

The chain has TRBV3-1 (or the pseudogene TRBV3-2) and TRBJ1-4, with D maybe TRBD1 (6 bases). Germline V gene lookup returns CDR1 LGHDT and CDR2 YNNKEL (reference sequence). V lost 4 bases to trimming and J lost 6 bases, with 12 bases between them. CDR3 length: 14 amino acids. CDR3 coding DNA: TGTGCCAGCAGCCCCCGGGACAAGGATGAAAAACTGTTTTTT. This gives the protein CASSPRDKDEKLFF.

The chain couples TRBV4-1 to TRBJ1-5; 8 bases align to TRBD1. Germline CDR1 and CDR2: MGHRA and YSYEKL. V lost 4 bases and J lost 7; bases outside the gene matches: 15. This CDR3 has 17 amino acids. CDR3 sequence: CASSLSEMDRAGQPQHF. The CDR3 nucleotides read TGCGCCAGCAGCCTAAGTGAGATGGACAGGGCAGGCCAGCCCCAGCATTTT.

This clone was seen only once. The chain links TRBV18 to TRBJ2-5; D is perhaps TRBD1 (7 bases). The CDR3 contains 15 residues. CDR1 KGHSH and CDR2 LQKENI come from the germline V gene. V dropped 0 bases and J dropped 9 bases, with 17 bases sitting between them. In DNA, the CDR3 is TGTGCCAGCTCACCACCTGGACAGGACCGGGGGTCCCAGTACTTC. Translating gives CASSPPGQDRGSQYF.

In DNA form, the CDR3 reads TGTGCCAGCAGCTTGTCCGGGGTCGAGCAGTACTTC. Encoded protein: CASSLSGVEQYF. The V gene is TRBV5-8, the J gene TRBJ2-7; possible D gene TRBD2, 5 bases. Trimming removed 1 base from V and 6 bases from J, with 8 bases in between. The CDR3 has 12 amino acids. Germline CDR1 is SGHTS and CDR2 is YDEGEE.

The genes are TRBV4-3 and TRBJ1-5; the D gene is possibly TRBD1 (5 bases). The CDR3 length is 15 residues. Trimming took 0 bases from V and 6 from J, leaving 12 bases between them. Germline lookup yields CDR1 LGHNA and CDR2 YSLEER. The CDR3 bases are TGCGCCAGCAGCCAAGATACGCAGGGAGGTCAGCCCCAGCATTTT. Protein sequence: CASSQDTQGGQPQHF.

The gene calls are TRBV12-3 or TRBV12-4 and TRBJ1-2, with D unresolved. This CDR3 is 12 amino acids long. V gave up 6 bases and J gave up 8 bases, with 13 bases separating them. The CDR3 loop is CASRTGPGGYTF. The CDR3 DNA reads as TGTGCCAGCAGGACCGGACCGGGGGGCTACACCTTC.

The CDR3 loop is CATSDGIGYGYTF. In nucleotides, the CDR3 is TGTGCCACCAGTGACGGGATAGGTTATGGCTACACCTTC. The genes are TRBV24-1 and TRBJ1-2; the D is unclear. Between the trimmed V and J ends, which lost 4 bases and 5 bases, there was a span of 10 bases. The CDR3 runs to 13 residues. Germline V CDR1 and CDR2: KGHDR, SFDVKD.

The chain has TRBV28 and TRBJ1-1; TRBD1 aligns across 10 bases. The germline V gene encodes CDR1 MDHEN and CDR2 SYDVKM. This CDR3 has 14 residues. Losses at the gene ends were 6 bases for V and 11 bases for J; bases not matched to a gene: 12. The CDR3 reads CASSLGGQGIIAFF. The CDR3 DNA sequence: TGTGCCAGCAGCTTGGGGGGACAGGGGATTATTGCTTTCTTT. Combining the CDR3 with reference TRBV28 and TRBJ1-1 gives the whole variable domain DVKVTQSSRYLVKRTGEKVFLECVQDMDHENMFWYRQDPGLGLRLIYFSYDVKMKEKGDIPEGYSVSREKKERFSLILESASTNQTSMYLCASSLGGQGIIAFFGQGTRLTVV.

The chain joins TRBV24-1 to TRBJ2-1; TRBD2 is a possible D gene (5 bases). V gave up 4 bases and J gave up 4 bases, with 16 bases separating them. The germline gives CDR1 KGHDR, CDR2 SFDVKD. The CDR3 is 16 amino acids. CDR3 coding DNA: TGTGCCACCAGTGACGGTGGGTTCAGCGGATACAATGAGCAGTTCTTC. Its protein is CATSDGGFSGYNEQFF.

The chain combines TRBV4-2 with TRBJ2-4; perhaps TRBD2 as D (6 bases). Germline-derived CDR1 and CDR2 are LGHNA and YNFKEQ. Trimming cost V 4 bases and J 7 bases, with 17 bases left between them. This CDR3 region has 15 residues. This CDR3 is CASSPRDGRTNIQYF. CDR3 bases: TGTGCCAGCAGCCCCCGGGACGGGAGAACGAACATTCAGTACTTC.

This sequence joins TRBV15 and TRBJ1-4; D unclear. Germline loops: CDR1 LNHNV, CDR2 YYDKDF (reference sequence). Trimming removed 3 bases from V and 7 bases from J, with 9 bases in between. This CDR3 comprises 13 residues. The CDR3 is CATSRGGTEKLFF. The CDR3 bases are TGTGCCACCAGCAGGGGAGGTACTGAAAAACTGTTTTTT.

The V call is TRBV7-3, the J call TRBJ2-5; 8 bases map to TRBD2. Trimming cost V 3 bases and J 3 bases; bases outside gene matches: 0. The CDR3 has 13 amino acids. CDR1 and CDR2 (germline): SGHTA, FQGTGA. CDR3 region: CASSFSGKETQYF. Here the CDR3 DNA reads TGTGCCAGCAGCTTTAGCGGGAAAGAGACCCAGTACTTC.

The chain couples TRBV7-2 to TRBJ2-7; possible D gene TRBD1, 5 bases. Germline V lookup: CDR1 SGHTA, CDR2 FQGNSA. Deletions cut 3 bases from V and 2 bases from J, with 8 bases between. This CDR3 has 13 amino acids. The CDR3 here is CASSFPGTYEQYF. In DNA form, the CDR3 reads TGTGCCAGCAGCTTTCCAGGGACCTACGAGCAGTACTTC.

This clone was observed a few times. The rearrangement joins TRBV19 to TRBJ2-1, with 11 nucleotides matching TRBD2. V trimming: 6 bases; J trimming: 7 bases; junction bases outside the gene matches: 8. Germline V gene lookup returns CDR1 LNHDA and CDR2 SQIVND (reference sequence). The CDR3 totals 15 residues. The CDR3 region has the DNA TGTGCCAGTAGCACAACTAGCGGGAGTTTGAATGAGCAGTTCTTC. It is translated as CASSTTSGSLNEQFF.

This chain joins TRBV5-1 and TRBJ1-5; D is unclear. The CDR3 loop spans 13 amino acids. The V end was cut by 2 bases, the J end by 7 bases, with 10 bases between. Germline-derived CDR1 and CDR2 are SGHRS and YFSETQ. CDR3 DNA: TGCGCCAGCAGCTTCGGAAGCGGACAGCCCCAGCATTTT. The encoded protein is CASSFGSGQPQHF.

The genes are TRBV6-4 and TRBJ2-1, with 11 bases fitting TRBD1. V shed 5 bases and J 4 bases; nucleotides not matched to a gene: 4. CDR3 size: 15 residues. Germline-derived CDR1 and CDR2 are MRHNA and SNTAGT. As DNA, the CDR3 is TGTGCCAGCAGTCAAGGGACAGGGGGATACAATGAGCAGTTCTTC. As protein: CASSQGTGGYNEQFF.

The chain recombines TRBV5-1 with TRBJ2-6, with TRBD1 as a possible D gene (5 bases). The ends were cut back, 0 bases at V and 0 bases at J, with 13 bases in the middle. From germline, CDR1 is SGHRS and CDR2 YFSETQ. This CDR3 is 18 amino acids long. The CDR3 bases are TGCGCCAGCAGCTTGGGGGCAGGGCCAAACTCTGGGGCCAACGTCCTGACTTTC. Translation: CASSLGAGPNSGANVLTF. Full variable domain (outside the CDR3, taken from reference TRBV5-1 and TRBJ2-6): KAGVTQTPRYLIKTRGQQVTLSCSPISGHRSVSWYQQTPGQGLQFLFEYFSETQRNKGNFPGRFSGRQFSNSRSEMNVSTLELGDSALYLCASSLGAGPNSGANVLTFGAGSRLTVL.

The rearrangement uses TRBV5-1 and TRBJ2-1, with 8 bases lining up with TRBD1. V shed 2 bases and J 4 bases; nucleotides not matched to a gene: 11. The CDR3 length is 17 residues. Germline V lookup: CDR1 SGHRS, CDR2 YFSETQ. DNA of the CDR3: TGCGCCAGCAGCTTACGCTCGGACAGGGCCACGTACAATGAGCAGTTCTTC. Amino acid sequence: CASSLRSDRATYNEQFF.